This T cell receptor (beta chain) derives from a study of blood T cell repertoires in COVID-19. The method was immunoSEQ multiplex PCR; TCRdb's version includes in-frame clones alone and lacks a portion of them. The repertoire has some 350,000 clones, 89% of them found once; the top ten carry around 3%. Followed over time, Seattle patients had been enrolled while infection was active. The V gene's germline CDR1 is PRHDT and CDR2 FYEKMQ (reference sequence). The CDR3 has 14 residues. Trimming took 5 bases from V and 5 from J, leaving 16 bases between them. Sequencing input: peripheral blood. The origin of this receptor is a woman between 25 and 40 years old with COVID-19, enrolled during active disease. The V and J genes are TRBV13 and TRBJ2-7, with D possibly TRBD1 on 6 matching bases. The CDR3 DNA is TGTGCCAGCAGCACCTCCAGGGGAAGCCACGAGCAGTACTTC. Its protein product is CASSTSRGSHEQYF.